What follows are 22 T cell receptor beta chains derived from one specimen sequenced in a study of OX40 agonist ivuxolimab in advanced cancers. Using immunoSEQ multiplex PCR, the repertoire was profiled, and TCRdb retains in-frame clones only, with some absent. The sample holds about 40,000 clones, over 75% seen once. Sequenced material: CD4+ or CD8+ T cells sorted from blood, taken in a trial of the OX40 agonist ivuxolimab. The receptors shown here come from an adult with an advanced solid tumor such as melanoma, head and neck, liver or kidney cancer.

J is TRBJ2-5 and V is TRBV6-5; the D call may be TRBD1 or TRBD2 (5 bases each). Looked up from germline, CDR1 is MNHEY and CDR2 is SVGAGI. The V gene lost 0 bases and the J gene lost 4 bases, with 12 bases spanning the gap. This CDR3 comprises 15 residues. The CDR3 nucleotides are TGTGCCAGCAGTTACTCCGGGACGGGACGAGAGACCCAGTACTTC. This encodes CASSYSGTGRETQYF.

The gene calls are TRBV6-1 and TRBJ1-2; D is ambiguous. V lost 5 bases, J lost 5 bases, and 9 bases lay in between. This CDR3 is built from 12 residues. Germline CDR1 is MNHNS and CDR2 is SASEGT. CDR3 DNA: TGTGCCAGCAGTTATGAAAAGTATGGCTACACCTTC. Its translation is CASSYEKYGYTF.

The V and J genes are TRBV2 and TRBJ2-1; TRBD2 aligns across 10 bases. With 5 bases clipped from V and 3 bases from J, the junction kept 4 bases outside the gene matches. The CDR3 covers 15 residues. Germline CDR1 SNHLY, CDR2 FYNNEI. CDR3 sequence reads: CASSSLAGGYNEQFF. DNA of the CDR3: TGTGCCAGCAGTAGTTTAGCGGGAGGCTACAATGAGCAGTTCTTC.

V usage is TRBV30 and J usage is TRBJ2-4; D may be TRBD2 (6 bases). Per the germline V gene, CDR1 is GTSNPN and CDR2 is SVGIG (reference sequence). This CDR3 comprises 15 residues. V lost 0 bases and J 1 base, leaving 10 bases between the germline ends. CDR3 residues: CAWSVGGGAKNIQYF. The CDR3 region has the DNA TGTGCCTGGAGTGTGGGAGGAGGGGCCAAAAACATTCAGTACTTC.

This clone was found once. The rearrangement joins TRBV19 to TRBJ1-1, with D hard to call. Looked up from germline, CDR1 is LNHDA and CDR2 is SQIVND (reference sequence). V lost 8 bases to trimming and J lost 7 bases, with 20 bases between them. There are 14 residues in the CDR3. The DNA of the CDR3 is TGTGCCAGTGATTCAGGCCACCCCGTTTTTGAAGCTTTCTTT. This translates into CASDSGHPVFEAFF. The full variable domain, in which reference TRBV19 and TRBJ1-1 provide the parts outside the CDR3, is DGGITQSPKYLFRKEGQNVTLSCEQNLNHDAMYWYRQDPGQGLRLIYYSQIVNDFQKGDIAEGYSVSREKKESFPLTVTSAQKNPTAFYLCASDSGHPVFEAFFGQGTRLTVV.

V and J are TRBV5-6 and TRBJ2-7, with 10 bases identical to TRBD2. The CDR3 consists of 18 residues. Germline loops: CDR1 SGHDT, CDR2 YYEEEE. V lost 5 bases, J lost 3 bases, and 17 bases stayed unmatched. This CDR3 is CASSLGGTLLAGHYEQYF. The CDR3 nucleotides read TGTGCCAGCAGTCTAGGGGGTACTTTACTAGCGGGACACTACGAGCAGTACTTC.

This chain links TRBV29-1 with TRBJ2-5; no reliable D call. V lost 1 base and J lost 5, with 5 bases in between. The CDR3 loop spans 11 amino acids. In germline, CDR1 is SQVTM, CDR2 ANQGSEA. CDR3 in amino acids: CSVEVGETQYF. CDR3 nucleotide sequence: TGCAGCGTTGAAGTCGGGGAGACCCAGTACTTC.

In DNA, the CDR3 is TGTGCCAGCAAGACCAACATCCGGTCCCCCTACGAGCAGTACTTC. It yields the protein CASKTNIRSPYEQYF. The chain has TRBV2 and TRBJ2-7; D not certain. Germline V CDR1 and CDR2: SNHLY, FYNNEI. The CDR3 sequence is 15 residues long. V lost 7 bases and J 2 bases, leaving 18 bases between the germline ends.

The chain recombines TRBV7-9 with TRBJ2-7, with TRBD1 as a possible D gene (5 bases). Germline CDR1 SEHNR, CDR2 FQNEAQ (reference sequence). This CDR3 has 13 amino acids. Trimming pared 3 bases from V and 7 bases from J, leaving 13 bases between. The CDR3 spells CASSLAGPDEQYF. The CDR3 nucleotides are TGTGCCAGCAGCTTGGCAGGGCCGGATGAGCAGTACTTC.

V is TRBV11-2 and J is TRBJ2-1, with 7 positions matching TRBD2. J lost 9 bases, V lost 9 bases, and 14 bases had no gene match. The CDR3 extends over 14 amino acids. In germline, CDR1 is SGHAT, CDR2 FQNNGV. The CDR3 spells CASAPGGTFSEQFF. For the CDR3, the DNA is TGTGCCAGTGCCCCCGGGGGGACGTTTAGTGAGCAGTTCTTC.

This clone was seen once. This chain links TRBV19 with TRBJ2-7; a weak D match, TRBD1 (6 bases). Germline loops: CDR1 LNHDA, CDR2 SQIVND (reference sequence). This CDR3 contains 14 residues. The V and J ends lost 9 bases and 5 bases respectively, with 20 bases between them. The CDR3, as DNA: TGTGCCAGACCCAGCGGACAGCCTAGCAACGAGCAGTACTTC. It codes for CARPSGQPSNEQYF.

V is TRBV27 and J is TRBJ2-1; D assignment may be TRBD1 or TRBD2 (5 bases each). CDR3 size: 18 residues. Trimming left V 6 bases short and J 0 bases short, with 21 bases between. Germline assignment: CDR1 MNHEY and CDR2 SMNVEV (reference sequence). This CDR3 is CASSVRRWGGSSYNEQFF. In nucleotides, the CDR3 is TGTGCCAGCAGCGTTAGGAGATGGGGCGGGTCCTCCTACAATGAGCAGTTCTTC.

The chain carries TRBV14 and TRBJ2-1; 8 positions agree with TRBD1. V trimming: 0 bases; J trimming: 8 bases; junction bases outside the gene matches: 9. Looked up from germline, CDR1 is SGHDN and CDR2 is FVKESK. This CDR3 comprises 16 residues. CDR3 sequence reads: CASSQDSGGPSDEQFF. The CDR3 DNA sequence: TGTGCCAGCAGCCAAGATTCAGGGGGCCCCTCCGATGAGCAGTTCTTC.

The chain joins TRBV5-6 to TRBJ1-2; 8 bases line up with TRBD1. The germline V gene has CDR1 SGHDT and CDR2 YYEEEE. Unmatched junction bases numbered 11, after V lost 5 bases and J lost 8 bases. The CDR3 runs to 14 residues. The CDR3 sequence: CASSYNQGAGGYTF. As DNA, the CDR3 is TGTGCCAGCAGTTACAATCAGGGGGCGGGCGGCTACACCTTC.

The V gene is TRBV5-1, the J gene TRBJ2-2; TRBD2 aligns across 8 bases. Germline lookup yields CDR1 SGHRS and CDR2 YFSETQ. Trimming took 0 bases from V and 10 from J; bases not matched to a gene: 5. CDR3 length: 14 residues. The CDR3 region is CASSLASTSAELFF. Here the CDR3 DNA reads TGCGCCAGCAGCTTGGCTTCGACTAGCGCGGAGCTGTTTTTT. Complete variable domain (other parts from reference TRBV5-1 and TRBJ2-2): KAGVTQTPRYLIKTRGQQVTLSCSPISGHRSVSWYQQTPGQGLQFLFEYFSETQRNKGNFPGRFSGRQFSNSRSEMNVSTLELGDSALYLCASSLASTSAELFFGEGSRLTVL.

This clone was seen more than once but under ten times. The rearrangement joins TRBV28 to TRBJ2-3, with D uncertain. Germline V lookup: CDR1 MDHEN, CDR2 SYDVKM. Trimming took 5 bases from V and 1 from J, leaving 7 bases between them. CDR3 length: 13 amino acids. The CDR3 reads CASSKTGTDTQYF. The CDR3 coding sequence is TGTGCCAGCAGTAAGACTGGCACAGATACGCAGTATTTT.

CDR3 DNA: TGTGCCAGCAGCTTAAGTACTGAAGCTTTCTTT. Amino acid sequence: CASSLSTEAFF. This chain joins TRBV11-3 and TRBJ1-1; D unresolved. The CDR3 covers 11 residues. The germline V gene has CDR1 SGHNT and CDR2 YENEEA. V lost 2 bases, J lost 5 bases, and 3 bases lay in between.

The chain is built from TRBV4-1 and TRBJ2-7; 9 bases fit TRBD1. The germline V gene encodes CDR1 MGHRA and CDR2 YSYEKL. The V and J ends lost 1 base and 8 bases, in that order; junction bases with no gene match: 9. This CDR3 contains 15 residues. In nucleotides, the CDR3 is TGCGCCAGCAGCCAAGTTACCCAACAGGGGGCCCAGCAGTACTTC. It codes for CASSQVTQQGAQQYF.

The chain carries TRBV2 and TRBJ1-2; a possible D gene is TRBD1 (5 bases). Germline V gives CDR1 SNHLY, CDR2 FYNNEI. V dropped 8 bases and J dropped 4 bases, with 14 bases sitting between them. This CDR3 has 13 residues. This CDR3 reads CASGDFRAYGYTF. The CDR3 DNA sequence: TGTGCCAGCGGGGACTTCAGGGCCTATGGCTACACCTTC.

The CDR3 nucleotides are TGCGCCAGCAGCTCGGCCAGGACTAGCGGGTACAATGAGCAGTTCTTC. The encoded protein is CASSSARTSGYNEQFF. The chain couples TRBV5-1 to TRBJ2-1; 11 bases agree with TRBD2. Germline V gene lookup returns CDR1 SGHRS and CDR2 YFSETQ. The CDR3 has 16 residues. With V trimmed by 3 bases and J by 4 bases, 6 bases remained unmatched.

J is TRBJ2-7 and V is TRBV6-5; perhaps TRBD1 as D (6 bases). From germline, CDR1 is MNHEY and CDR2 SVGAGI. V lost 5 bases and J 7 bases, leaving 15 bases between the germline ends. CDR3 length: 13 amino acids. DNA of the CDR3: TGTGCCAGCAGTACTGAAACAGGGTGGGAGCAGTACTTC. Its translation: CASSTETGWEQYF.

V is TRBV4-1 and J is TRBJ2-1; D ambiguous. Germline lookup yields CDR1 MGHRA and CDR2 YSYEKL. The CDR3 covers 14 residues. V shed 4 bases and J shed 8 bases, with 15 bases lying between them. CDR3 bases: TGCGCCAGCAGCCTCACAAATTTGAACGATGAGCAGTTCTTC. It codes for CASSLTNLNDEQFF.